A selection of T cell receptor beta chains follows, all from one sample in a study of cytomegalovirus exposure and HLA in healthy donors. Libraries were prepared by immunoSEQ multiplex PCR; TCRdb keeps only in-frame clonotypes and omits some of them. This table lists about 140,000 clones. The specimen sequenced was PBMCs. Source of these receptors: a man aged 40-49 years in good health and CMV-seronegative. Both conserved end residues are part of each CDR3. Each record gives: D gene, J gene, V gene, CDR3 DNA, CDR3 protein. A D gene is named only where the DNA matches it firmly.

>TRBD2|TRBJ2-7|TRBV5-6
TGTGCCAGCAGCAGGATGTACGCTGGACTAGCGGGGGGGCAGGAGCAGTACTTC
CASSRMYAGLAGGQEQYF
>-|TRBJ2-5|TRBV9
TGTGCCAGCAGCATAAGGTGGGGTAGACAGGAGACCCAGTACTTC
CASSIRWGRQETQYF
>-|TRBJ1-1|TRBV7-8
TGTGCCAGCAGCTTGGCGGGACTCCTGAACACTGAAGCTTTCTTT
CASSLAGLLNTEAFF
>-|TRBJ2-3|TRBV5-1
TGCGCCAGCAGCTTGGGGGGGGGCACAGATACGCAGTATTTT
CASSLGGGTDTQYF
>-|TRBJ2-2|TRBV2
TGTGCCAGCAGTGAACTCAGGAACACCGGGGAGCTGTTTTTT
CASSELRNTGELFF
>TRBD2|TRBJ2-2|TRBV7-6
TGTGCCAGCACTCTAGCGGCGGTTGAGGAGCTGTTTTTT
CASTLAAVEELFF
>TRBD1|TRBJ2-7|TRBV28
TGTGCCAGCACCTCGGGACAGAATTACGAGCAGTACTTC
CASTSGQNYEQYF
>TRBD2|TRBJ2-2|TRBV6-6
TGTGCCAGCATCAAACCGGGACTAGCGGGAACCGGGGAGCTGTTTTTT
CASIKPGLAGTGELFF
>-|TRBJ2-7|TRBV5-1
TGCGCCAGCAGCCCCGGGACAAAAGGGACCTACGAGCAGTACTTC
CASSPGTKGTYEQYF
>-|TRBJ1-6|TRBV9
TGTGCCAGCAGCGTAGGACAGTCACACAATTCACCCTTCCACTTT
CASSVGQSHNSPFHF